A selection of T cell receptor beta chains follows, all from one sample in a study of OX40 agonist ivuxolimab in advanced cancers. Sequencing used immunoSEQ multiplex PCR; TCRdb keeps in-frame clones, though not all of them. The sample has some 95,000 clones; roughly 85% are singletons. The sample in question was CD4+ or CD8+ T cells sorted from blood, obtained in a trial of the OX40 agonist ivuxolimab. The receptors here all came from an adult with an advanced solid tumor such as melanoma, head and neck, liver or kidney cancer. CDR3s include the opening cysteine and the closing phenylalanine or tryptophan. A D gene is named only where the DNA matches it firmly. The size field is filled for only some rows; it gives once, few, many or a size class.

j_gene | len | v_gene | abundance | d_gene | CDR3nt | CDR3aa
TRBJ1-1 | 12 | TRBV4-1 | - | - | TGCGCCAGCAGCCAAGGGATCACTGAAGCTTTCTTT | CASSQGITEAFF
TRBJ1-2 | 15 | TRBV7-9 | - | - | TGTGCCAGCAGCCAGGGCGGGGGGCTATCGGTTGGCTACACCTTC | CASSQGGGLSVGYTF
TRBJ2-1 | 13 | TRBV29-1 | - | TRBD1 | TGCAGCGTGGTAATGACAGGGCCCAATGAGCAGTTCTTC | CSVVMTGPNEQFF
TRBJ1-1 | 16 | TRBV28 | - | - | TGTGCCAGCAGTTTATTTAAAGGGGGGGCGTTCGCTGAAGCTTTCTTT | CASSLFKGGAFAEAFF
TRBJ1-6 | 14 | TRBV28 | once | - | TGTGCCAGCAGTTTTTGGGGGGGCGATTCACCCCTCCACTTT | CASSFWGGDSPLHF
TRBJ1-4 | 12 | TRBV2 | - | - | TGTGCCAGCGTGATGGACGATGAAAAACTGTTTTTT | CASVMDDEKLFF
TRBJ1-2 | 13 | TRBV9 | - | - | TGTGCCAGCAGCGTAGTCGGAACCTATGGCTACACCTTC | CASSVVGTYGYTF
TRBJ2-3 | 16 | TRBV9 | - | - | TGTGCCAGCAGAGGATTCGTGGGGGGCCCCACAGATACGCAGTATTTT | CASRGFVGGPTDTQYF
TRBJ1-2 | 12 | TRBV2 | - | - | TGTGCCAGCAAGGCACAGTACTATGGCTACACCTTC | CASKAQYYGYTF
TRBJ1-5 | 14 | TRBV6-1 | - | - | TGTGCCAGCAGTGGGGGTCTCGGGGATCAGCCCCAGCATTTT | CASSGGLGDQPQHF
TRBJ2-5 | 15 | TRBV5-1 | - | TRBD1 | TGCGCCAGCAGCTTGGAGGGACAGGGCCAAGAGACCCAGTACTTC | CASSLEGQGQETQYF
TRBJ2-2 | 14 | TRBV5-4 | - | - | TGTGCCAGCAGCGTCCCGGATGGCACCGGGGAGCTGTTTTTT | CASSVPDGTGELFF
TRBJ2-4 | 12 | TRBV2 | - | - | TGTGCCAGCATCTTCGAGAAAAACATTCAGTACTTC | CASIFEKNIQYF
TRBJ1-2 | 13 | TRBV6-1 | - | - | TGTGCCAGCAGTCTGGACATGCCCTATGGCTACACCTTC | CASSLDMPYGYTF
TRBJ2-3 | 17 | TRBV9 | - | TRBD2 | TGTGCCAGCAGCGTTGGGGAGCGGGGGCCAGTCACAGATACGCAGTATTTT | CASSVGERGPVTDTQYF
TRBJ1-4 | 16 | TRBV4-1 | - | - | TGCGCCAGCAGCCAAGTGCGTGCGCCCGGTGATGAAAAACTGTTTTTT | CASSQVRAPGDEKLFF
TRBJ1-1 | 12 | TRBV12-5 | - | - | TGTGCTAGTGGTTTGCCATACACTGAAGCTTTCTTT | CASGLPYTEAFF
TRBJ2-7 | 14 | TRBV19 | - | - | TGTGCCAGTAGTCTCTCCTCGATCTCCTACGAGCAGTACTTC | CASSLSSISYEQYF
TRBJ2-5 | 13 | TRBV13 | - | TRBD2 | TGTGCCAGCAGCTTTGTGGGGGGGGAGACCCAGTACTTC | CASSFVGGETQYF
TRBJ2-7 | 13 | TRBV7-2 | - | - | TGTGCCAGCAGCTTGGAGGGACCCTACGAGCAGTACTTC | CASSLEGPYEQYF
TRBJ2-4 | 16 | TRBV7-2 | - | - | TGTGCCAGCAGCTCAATGAGCAGGGACTTCAAAAACATTCAGTACTTC | CASSSMSRDFKNIQYF
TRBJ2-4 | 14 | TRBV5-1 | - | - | TGCGCCAGCACCCGGGGCGGACAGGAGGGCATTCAGTACTTC | CASTRGGQEGIQYF
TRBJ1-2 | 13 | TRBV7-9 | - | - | TGTGCCAGCAGCTTACCCCAACACTATGGCTACACCTTC | CASSLPQHYGYTF
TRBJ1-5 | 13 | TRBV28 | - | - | TGTTCGTCCGTTGGGGGGTGGAATCAGCCCCAGCATTTT | CSSVGGWNQPQHF
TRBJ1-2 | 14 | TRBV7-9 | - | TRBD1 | TGTGCCAGCAGTCATCCCGGGACAGCAAATGGCTACACCTTC | CASSHPGTANGYTF
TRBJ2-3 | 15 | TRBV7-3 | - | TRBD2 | TGTGCCAGCAGCCCCCTTGGGGGGGGCACAGATACGCAGTATTTT | CASSPLGGGTDTQYF
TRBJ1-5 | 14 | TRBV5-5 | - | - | TGTGCCAGCAGCTTGGTGGGGGCTAATCAGCCCCAGCATTTT | CASSLVGANQPQHF
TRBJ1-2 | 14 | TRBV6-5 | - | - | TGTGCCAGCAGTTACCTCGACGGGGACTATGGCTACACCTTC | CASSYLDGDYGYTF
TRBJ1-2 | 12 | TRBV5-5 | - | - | TGTGCCAGCACCCTTGGCGTGGTCGGGTACACCTTC | CASTLGVVGYTF
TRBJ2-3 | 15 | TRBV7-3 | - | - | TGTGCCAGCAGCCCTACAGCGGTTAGCACAGATACGCAGTATTTT | CASSPTAVSTDTQYF
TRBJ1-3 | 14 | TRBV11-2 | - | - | TGTGCCAGCAGCCTGGACTTTTCTGGAAACACCATATATTTT | CASSLDFSGNTIYF
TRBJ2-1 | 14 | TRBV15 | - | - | TGTGCCACCAGCAGAGGAGGGGGGGAAGGGGAGCAGTTCTTC | CATSRGGGEGEQFF
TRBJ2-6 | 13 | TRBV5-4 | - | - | TGTGCCAGCAGCCCAAGAGGGGCCAACGTCCTGACTTTC | CASSPRGANVLTF
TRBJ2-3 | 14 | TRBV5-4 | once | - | TGTGCCAGCAGTTCCCGCGTAATGGCAGATACGCAGTATTTT | CASSSRVMADTQYF
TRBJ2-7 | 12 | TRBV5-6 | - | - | TGTGCCAGCAGCTTAGGTGCTGGCGAGCAGTACTTC | CASSLGAGEQYF
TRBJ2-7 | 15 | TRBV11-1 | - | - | TGTGCCAGCAGCTTAAAGAGGGGGGAACCCTACGAGCAGTACTTC | CASSLKRGEPYEQYF
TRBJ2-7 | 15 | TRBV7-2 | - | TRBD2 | TGTGCCAGCAGCCCCCGAGGTAGCGGGGGCGGCGAGCAGTACTTC | CASSPRGSGGGEQYF
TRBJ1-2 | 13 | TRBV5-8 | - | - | TGTGCCATTTCCCTCCCATTCTCTGGGGGCTACACCTTC | CAISLPFSGGYTF
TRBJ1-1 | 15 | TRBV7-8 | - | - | TGTGCCAGCAGCTTAGCATCGGGGATGAGACCTGAAGCTTTCTTT | CASSLASGMRPEAFF
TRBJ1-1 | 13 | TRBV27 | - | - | TGTGCCAGCAGTCAGAACGCTGAGACTGAAGCTTTCTTT | CASSQNAETEAFF
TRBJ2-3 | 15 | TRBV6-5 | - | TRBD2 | TGTGCCAGCAGTAAACTAGCGGGGAACACAGATACGCAGTATTTT | CASSKLAGNTDTQYF
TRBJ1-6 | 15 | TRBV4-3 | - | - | TGCGCCAGCAGCCAAGCACAGGCTAGGGGTTCACCCCTCCACTTT | CASSQAQARGSPLHF
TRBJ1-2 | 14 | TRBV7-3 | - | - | TGTGCCAGCAGCCCCGCTGGAGGGGAAGGTGGCTACACCTTC | CASSPAGGEGGYTF
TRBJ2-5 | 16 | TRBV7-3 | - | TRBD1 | TGTGCCAGCAGCTTACGAAGGACAGGGGGTGAAGAGACCCAGTACTTC | CASSLRRTGGEETQYF
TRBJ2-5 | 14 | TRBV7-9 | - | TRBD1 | TGTGCCAGCACCGACAGGGGCTTCCAAGAGACCCAGTACTTC | CASTDRGFQETQYF
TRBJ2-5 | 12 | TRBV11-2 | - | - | TGTGCCAGCAGCCTGAATAGGGAGACCCAGTACTTC | CASSLNRETQYF
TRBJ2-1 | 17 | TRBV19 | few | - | TGTGCCAGTAGTAGTCTTCAAGGACCGGTCTTTCACAATGAGCAGTTCTTC | CASSSLQGPVFHNEQFF
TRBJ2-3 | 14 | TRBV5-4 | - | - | TGTGCCAGCAGCTCCAATACTATTACAGATACGCAGTATTTT | CASSSNTITDTQYF
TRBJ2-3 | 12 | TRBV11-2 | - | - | TGTGCCAGCAGCTTAGCTTCGGCTACGCAGTATTTT | CASSLASATQYF
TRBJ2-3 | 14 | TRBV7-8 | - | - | TGTGCCAGCAGCTCCGGGACTTCCACAGATACGCAGTATTTT | CASSSGTSTDTQYF
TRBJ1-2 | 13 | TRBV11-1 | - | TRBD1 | TGTGCCAGCAGCTCGGACAGGGGATATGGCTACACCTTC | CASSSDRGYGYTF
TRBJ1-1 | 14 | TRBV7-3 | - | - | TGTGCCAGCAGCTTAAGGCCAGTAGGCACTGAAGCTTTCTTT | CASSLRPVGTEAFF